These T cell receptor beta chains were read from a single sample in a study of T cell clusters in autoimmune cytopenias. TCRdb re-called the multiplex PCR reads and gives one entry per CDR3 protein, without DNA. This repertoire includes some 6,200 distinct CDR3 sequences. The specimen sequenced was peripheral blood. Receptors originate from a human donor with an autoimmune cytopenia or autoimmune hepatitis (not recorded which). Both conserved end residues are part of each CDR3. Clone size is shown for a subset of rows, as once, few, many or a class of expanded clone.

v_gene: TRBV2
abundance: NA
j_gene: TRBJ2-2
CDR3aa: CASRGQGGENTGELFF

v_gene: TRBV5-4
abundance: medium-sized
j_gene: TRBJ1-2
CDR3aa: CASSLEGQGYGGYTF

v_gene: TRBV30
abundance: medium-sized
j_gene: TRBJ1-6
CDR3aa: CAWSRITGWNSPLHF

v_gene: TRBV5-5
abundance: NA
j_gene: TRBJ2-1
CDR3aa: CASSLTGGGWNEQFF

v_gene: TRBV14
abundance: NA
j_gene: TRBJ1-6
CDR3aa: CASSHGTGGSNSPLHF

v_gene: TRBV24-1
abundance: NA
j_gene: TRBJ2-5
CDR3aa: CATSDSDRPGGETQYF

v_gene: TRBV5-1
abundance: NA
j_gene: TRBJ2-2
CDR3aa: CASSLTPGTGVNTGELFF

v_gene: TRBV6-1
abundance: medium-sized
j_gene: TRBJ1-4
CDR3aa: CASTRGSSGKLFF

v_gene: TRBV10-3
abundance: medium-sized
j_gene: TRBJ2-1
CDR3aa: CAIRADPSSYNEQFF

v_gene: TRBV6-4
abundance: NA
j_gene: TRBJ2-3
CDR3aa: CASSDSKGGGTDTQYF

v_gene: TRBV2
abundance: NA
j_gene: TRBJ2-6
CDR3aa: CASRDPLRPTRQGTGGGNVLTF

v_gene: TRBV6-1
abundance: medium-sized
j_gene: TRBJ2-7
CDR3aa: CASTGMGGYEQYF

v_gene: TRBV27
abundance: medium-sized
j_gene: TRBJ2-7
CDR3aa: CASKGQGSYEQYF

v_gene: TRBV6-2/TRBV6-3
abundance: medium-sized
j_gene: TRBJ1-1
CDR3aa: CASSSVRQGWTEAFF

v_gene: TRBV5-5
abundance: medium-sized
j_gene: TRBJ2-1
CDR3aa: CASSLVRVNEQFF

v_gene: TRBV20-1
abundance: NA
j_gene: TRBJ2-1
CDR3aa: CSAIGLMNEQFF

v_gene: TRBV10-3
abundance: NA
j_gene: TRBJ1-6
CDR3aa: CAISESMAGSPLHF

v_gene: TRBV5-1
abundance: NA
j_gene: TRBJ1-6
CDR3aa: CASSRAAAGGYSPLHF

v_gene: TRBV6-6
abundance: medium-sized
j_gene: TRBJ2-7
CDR3aa: CASSYSTGGAPKEQYF

v_gene: TRBV5-4
abundance: medium-sized
j_gene: TRBJ2-5
CDR3aa: CASSIRAGGPEETQYF

v_gene: TRBV28
abundance: NA
j_gene: TRBJ2-7
CDR3aa: CASSFGAYEQYF

v_gene: TRBV7-9
abundance: NA
j_gene: TRBJ2-2
CDR3aa: CASRQGDGNTGELFF

v_gene: TRBV7-9
abundance: NA
j_gene: TRBJ2-5
CDR3aa: CASSPSWGQETQYF

v_gene: TRBV24-1
abundance: NA
j_gene: TRBJ1-2
CDR3aa: CATSPGSSYGYTF

v_gene: TRBV7-3
abundance: NA
j_gene: TRBJ2-1
CDR3aa: CASSLDSGGKYNEQFF